The clone carrying this TCR beta chain was observed a handful of times. The antigen is not known. This sample stems from a study of post-analysis software for immune sequencing data. Study-wide results and limits: About 5 TRBV segments occurring more often in patients than controls included TRBV5-6, TRBV5-1 and TRBV20-1. F measure clustering grouped samples strongly by preparation batch.

Researchers reported that TCR beta cDNA libraries carried unique molecular identifiers. There were about 0.95 to 11 million T cells, and approximately 480,000 cDNA molecules came from them. MiXCR was run by TCRdb on the PCR reads, yielding one entry per CDR3 protein. Here the sample spans about 400,000 distinct CDR3 sequences, around 37% being singletons. This CDR3 region has 15 residues. Germline lookup yields CDR1 SGDLS and CDR2 YYNGEE. With 4 bases removed from V and 8 bases from J, the gap between germline ends came to 19 bases. V gene TRBV9 combines with J gene TRBJ2-1; D may be TRBD2 (6 bases). What was sequenced was blood. This sequence originates from a girl aged 5-17 years with multiple sclerosis. For the CDR3, the DNA is TGTGCCAGCAGCCCTAGACTAGGGCGCAATGATGAGCAGTTCTTC. This gives the protein CASSPRLGRNDEQFF.